This T cell receptor beta chain was sequenced for a study of technical replicates of blood from several donors. The assay was immunoSEQ multiplex PCR, and TCRdb's table has in-frame clones only and misses some. The sample has around 80,000 clones, about 88% seen once; the top ten hold approximately 0.39%. There are 12 residues in the CDR3. V lost 4 bases, J lost 7 bases, and 8 bases lay in between. Germline CDR1 MNHEY, CDR2 SVGAGI. The sample holds one count of this clone. This clonotype was obtained from a human donor in good health. The rearrangement uses TRBV6-5 and TRBJ1-5; D unclear. The sequenced material came from T cells isolated from PBMCs. CDR3 bases: TGTGCCAGCAGTTCGTTCGGGCAGCCCCAGCATTTT. Translated: CASSSFGQPQHF.